This T cell receptor (beta chain) is from a study of blood T cell repertoires in COVID-19. The method was immunoSEQ multiplex PCR; TCRdb's version includes in-frame clones alone and lacks a portion of them. This table holds about 14,000 clones, over 80% found once. The sequenced sample consisted of peripheral blood. This sequence was found in a human donor in a cohort sampled during active COVID-19.

In DNA, the CDR3 is TGCGCCAGCAGCCAAGAGGTCAACAGCGGCCGCGAGCAGTACTTC. Translation: CASSQEVNSGREQYF. This sequence joins TRBV4-1 and TRBJ2-7; D may be TRBD2 (5 bases). Trimming shortened V by 0 bases and J by 6 bases, and 15 bases separated the two germline ends. The CDR3 contains 15 residues. Germline values: CDR1 MGHRA, CDR2 YSYEKL.